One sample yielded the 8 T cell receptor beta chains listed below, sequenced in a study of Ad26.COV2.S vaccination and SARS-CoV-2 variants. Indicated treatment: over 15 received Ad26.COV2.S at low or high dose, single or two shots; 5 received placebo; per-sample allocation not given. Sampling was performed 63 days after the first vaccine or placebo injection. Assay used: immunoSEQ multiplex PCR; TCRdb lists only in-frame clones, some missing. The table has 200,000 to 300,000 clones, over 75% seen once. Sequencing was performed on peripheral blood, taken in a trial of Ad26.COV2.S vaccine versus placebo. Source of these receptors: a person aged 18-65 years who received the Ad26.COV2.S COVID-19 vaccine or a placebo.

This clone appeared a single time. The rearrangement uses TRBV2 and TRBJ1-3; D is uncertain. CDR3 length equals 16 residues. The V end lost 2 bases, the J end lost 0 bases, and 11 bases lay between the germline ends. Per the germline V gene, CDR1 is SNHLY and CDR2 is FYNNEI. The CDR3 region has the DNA TGTGCCAGCAGTGAACACCCGTCCGTCTCTGGAAACACCATATATTTT. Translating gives CASSEHPSVSGNTIYF.

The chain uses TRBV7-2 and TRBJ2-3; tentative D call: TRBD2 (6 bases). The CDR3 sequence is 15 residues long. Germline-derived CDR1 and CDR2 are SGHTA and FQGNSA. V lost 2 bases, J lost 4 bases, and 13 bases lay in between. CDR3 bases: TGTGCCAGCAGCTTACGGCGGGGCCAAGCAGATACGCAGTATTTT. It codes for CASSLRRGQADTQYF. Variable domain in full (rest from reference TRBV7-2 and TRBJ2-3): GAGVSQSPSNKVTEKGKDVELRCDPISGHTALYWYRQSLGQGLEFLIYFQGNSAPDKSGLPSDRFSAERTGGSVSTLTIQRTQQEDSAVYLCASSLRRGQADTQYFGPGTRLTVL.

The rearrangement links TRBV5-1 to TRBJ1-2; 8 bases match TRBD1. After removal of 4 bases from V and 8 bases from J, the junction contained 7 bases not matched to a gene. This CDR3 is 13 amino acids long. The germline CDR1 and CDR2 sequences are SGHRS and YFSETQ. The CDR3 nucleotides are TGCGCCAGCAGCGAGGGACAGGTGGGCGGCTACACCTTC. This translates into CASSEGQVGGYTF.

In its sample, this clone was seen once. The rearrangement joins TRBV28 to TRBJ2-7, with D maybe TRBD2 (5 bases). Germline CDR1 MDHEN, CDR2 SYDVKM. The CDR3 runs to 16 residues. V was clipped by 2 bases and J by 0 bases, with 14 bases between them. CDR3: CASSLIPDWLSYEQYF. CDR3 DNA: TGTGCCAGCAGTTTAATTCCGGACTGGCTCTCCTACGAGCAGTACTTC.

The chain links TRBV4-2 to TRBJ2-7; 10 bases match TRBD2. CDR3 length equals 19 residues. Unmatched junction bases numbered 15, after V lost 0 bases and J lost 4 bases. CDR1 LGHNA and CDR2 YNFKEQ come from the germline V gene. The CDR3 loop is CASSQELSSGGAGWYEQYF. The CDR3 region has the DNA TGTGCCAGCAGCCAAGAACTTTCTAGCGGGGGAGCCGGTTGGTACGAGCAGTACTTC.

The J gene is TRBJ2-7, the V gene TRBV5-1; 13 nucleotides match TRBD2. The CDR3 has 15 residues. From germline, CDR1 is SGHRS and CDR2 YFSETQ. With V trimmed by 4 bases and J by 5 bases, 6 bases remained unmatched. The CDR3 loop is CASSLTSGRADEQYF. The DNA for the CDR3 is TGCGCCAGCAGCCTCACTAGCGGGAGGGCCGACGAGCAGTACTTC.

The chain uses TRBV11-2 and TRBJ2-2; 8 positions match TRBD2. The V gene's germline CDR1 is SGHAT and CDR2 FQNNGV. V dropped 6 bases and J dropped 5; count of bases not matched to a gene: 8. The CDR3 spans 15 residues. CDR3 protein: CASSSTGGHTGELFF. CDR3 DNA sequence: TGTGCCAGCAGTTCAACGGGGGGGCATACCGGGGAGCTGTTTTTT.

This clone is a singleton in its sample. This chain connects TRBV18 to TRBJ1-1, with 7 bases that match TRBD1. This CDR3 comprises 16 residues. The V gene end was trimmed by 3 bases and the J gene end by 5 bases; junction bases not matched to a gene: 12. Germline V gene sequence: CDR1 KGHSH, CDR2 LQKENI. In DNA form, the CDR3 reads TGTGCCAGCTCACCCCCCGAGGCCCCAGGGGGGACTGAAGCTTTCTTT. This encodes CASSPPEAPGGTEAFF.